This T cell receptor (beta chain) was found in a study of control samples from healthy donors and cancer patients. The CDR3 runs to 14 residues. V lost 3 bases to trimming and J lost 0 bases; unmatched junction nucleotides: 1. The germline CDR1 and CDR2 sequences are SEHNR and FQNEAQ (reference sequence). The data were produced by immunoSEQ multiplex PCR, yet TCRdb's version contains in-frame clones alone and is incomplete. The sample contains roughly 39,000 clones, 92% of which appear only once. This chain links TRBV7-9 with TRBJ2-5; TRBD1 agrees at 7 bases. What was sequenced was blood. The clonotype was recovered from a woman aged 45-65 years in good health. The CDR3 loop is CASSLGTDQETQYF. CDR3 DNA sequence: TGTGCCAGCAGCTTGGGGACAGACCAAGAGACCCAGTACTTC.